Detailed here is one T cell receptor (beta chain). The antigen remains undetermined. Preparing the TCRbeta library involved the use of unique molecular identifiers. In TCRdb, the PCR reads were re-called with MiXCR into one record per CDR3 protein. The sample contains 200,000 or so distinct CDR3 sequences, 6.3% of which appear only once. This sample was taken from a study of T-cell reconstitution after alpha-beta-depleted transplantation in children. Study conclusions and caveats: T cells produced anew were the main source of T-cell counts and diversity one year after transplant. High day-60 TCRbeta diversity in some patients came from surviving recipient T cells and thymic progenitors.

Germline CDR1 reads MNHEY; CDR2 reads SVGEGT. The CDR3 spans 13 residues. V was clipped by 0 bases and J by 2 bases, with 4 bases between them. Sequences were derived from PBMCs, sampled before TCRalphabeta/CD19-depleted stem cell transplant. The receptor comes from a girl under three years old with combined immunodeficiency, due to receive a stem cell transplant. The V gene is TRBV6-2 or TRBV6-3, the J gene TRBJ2-5; D is undetermined. The CDR3 region has the DNA TGTGCCAGCAGTTACTCTCGACAAGAGACCCAGTACTTC. Translation gives CASSYSRQETQYF.